The sequence of this T cell receptor beta chain was determined in a study of OX40 agonist ivuxolimab in advanced cancers. Overall study context: Cancers in dose escalation were hepatocellular, melanoma, renal cell and head and neck. Three patients responded partially, comprising one with hepatocellular carcinoma and two with cutaneous melanoma.

Per germline, CDR1 MNHEY and CDR2 SVGAGI. With V trimmed by 6 bases and J by 4 bases, 8 bases remained unmatched. The CDR3 spans 15 residues. Study-level points and caveats: Also showing low normalized T-cell clonal expansion were some of the nonresponders. Clonal expansion from baseline to week 6 occurred in both CD4+ and CD8+ T cells.

Points on this clone: Antigen: not known.

Generated by immunoSEQ multiplex PCR, the TCRdb table keeps only in-frame clones and is missing some. Seen here are about 44,000 clones, about four fifths observed once, and the top ten hold roughly a tenth. The rearrangement uses TRBV6-5 and TRBJ2-3; TRBD1 matches 9 bases. The input for sequencing was CD4+ or CD8+ T cells sorted from blood, taken in a trial of the OX40 agonist ivuxolimab. The sequence was collected from an adult with an advanced solid tumor such as melanoma, head and neck, liver or kidney cancer. Here the CDR3 reads CASRDGQGFSDTQYF. The CDR3 bases are TGTGCCAGCAGGGACGGACAGGGGTTTTCAGATACGCAGTATTTT.